This T cell receptor (beta chain) derives from a study of cytomegalovirus exposure and HLA in healthy donors. General study results and limits: Researchers catalogued roughly 170 TCR beta chains as cytomegalovirus-associated. Being indistinguishable, some V segments were excluded, TRBV6-2 and TRBV6-3 among them.

In the case of this clone: Its cognate antigen is unknown. One end of the junction does not line up with germline, which may come from a read error.

It was with 60 Vbeta and 13 Jbeta primers that the PCR ran. Here immunoSEQ multiplex PCR was the method, and the copy in TCRdb shows in-frame clones only, minus some. The sample consists of 90,000 to 110,000 clones, 76% of them appearing once. Germline assignment: CDR1 SGHDT and CDR2 YYEEEE. This CDR3 has 19 residues. The specimen sequenced was PBMCs. J is TRBJ2-6 and V is TRBV5-6, with 11 bases aligning to TRBD1. This clonotype was sampled from a man aged 40-50 years in good health and CMV-seropositive. The CDR3 DNA is TGTGCCAGCAGCTCCCTCCGGACAGGGGGCGCCTCTGGGGCCAACGGCCTGACTTTC. Translating it yields CASSSLRTGGASGANGLTF.